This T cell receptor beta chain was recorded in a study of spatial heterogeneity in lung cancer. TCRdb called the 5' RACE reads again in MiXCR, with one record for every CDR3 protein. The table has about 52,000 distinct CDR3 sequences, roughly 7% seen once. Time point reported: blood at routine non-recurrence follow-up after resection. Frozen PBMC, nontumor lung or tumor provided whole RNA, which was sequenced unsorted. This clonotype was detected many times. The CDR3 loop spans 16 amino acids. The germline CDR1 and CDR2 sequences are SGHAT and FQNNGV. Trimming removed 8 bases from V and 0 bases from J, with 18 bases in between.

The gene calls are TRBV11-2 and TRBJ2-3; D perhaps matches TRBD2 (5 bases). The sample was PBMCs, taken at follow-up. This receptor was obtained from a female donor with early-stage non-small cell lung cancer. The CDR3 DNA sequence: TGTGCCAGCGCCCCCGGGTGGGAGCTAAGCACAGATACGCAGTATTTT. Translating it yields CASAPGWELSTDTQYF.